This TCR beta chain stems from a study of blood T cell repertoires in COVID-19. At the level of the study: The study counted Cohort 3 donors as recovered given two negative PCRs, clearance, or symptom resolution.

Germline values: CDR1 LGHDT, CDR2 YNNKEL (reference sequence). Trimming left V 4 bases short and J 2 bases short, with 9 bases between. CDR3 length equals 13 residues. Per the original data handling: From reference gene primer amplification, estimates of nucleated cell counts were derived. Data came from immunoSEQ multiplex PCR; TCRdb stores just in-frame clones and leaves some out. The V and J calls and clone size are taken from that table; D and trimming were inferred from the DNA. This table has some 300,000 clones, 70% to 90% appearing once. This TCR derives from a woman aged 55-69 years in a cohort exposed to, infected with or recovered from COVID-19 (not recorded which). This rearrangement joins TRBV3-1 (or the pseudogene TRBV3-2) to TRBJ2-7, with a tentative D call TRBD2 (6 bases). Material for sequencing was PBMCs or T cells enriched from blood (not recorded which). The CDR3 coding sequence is TGTGCCAGCAGCCCTCCGGGGGCCTACGAGCAGTACTTC. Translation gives CASSPPGAYEQYF.